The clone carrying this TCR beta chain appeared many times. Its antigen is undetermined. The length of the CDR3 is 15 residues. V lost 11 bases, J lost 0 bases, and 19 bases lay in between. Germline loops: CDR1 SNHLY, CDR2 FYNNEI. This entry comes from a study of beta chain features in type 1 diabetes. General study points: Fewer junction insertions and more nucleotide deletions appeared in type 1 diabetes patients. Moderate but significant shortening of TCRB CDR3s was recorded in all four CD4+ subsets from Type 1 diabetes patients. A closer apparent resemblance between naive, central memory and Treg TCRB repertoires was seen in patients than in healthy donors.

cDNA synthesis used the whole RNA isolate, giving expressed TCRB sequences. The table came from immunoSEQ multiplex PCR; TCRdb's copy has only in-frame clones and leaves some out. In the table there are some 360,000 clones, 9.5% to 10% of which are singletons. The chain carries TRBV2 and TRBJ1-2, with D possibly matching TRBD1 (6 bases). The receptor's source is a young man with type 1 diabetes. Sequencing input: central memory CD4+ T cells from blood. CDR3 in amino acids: CADRANREANYGYTF. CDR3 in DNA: TGTGCCGACCGGGCCAACAGGGAAGCTAACTATGGCTACACCTTC.